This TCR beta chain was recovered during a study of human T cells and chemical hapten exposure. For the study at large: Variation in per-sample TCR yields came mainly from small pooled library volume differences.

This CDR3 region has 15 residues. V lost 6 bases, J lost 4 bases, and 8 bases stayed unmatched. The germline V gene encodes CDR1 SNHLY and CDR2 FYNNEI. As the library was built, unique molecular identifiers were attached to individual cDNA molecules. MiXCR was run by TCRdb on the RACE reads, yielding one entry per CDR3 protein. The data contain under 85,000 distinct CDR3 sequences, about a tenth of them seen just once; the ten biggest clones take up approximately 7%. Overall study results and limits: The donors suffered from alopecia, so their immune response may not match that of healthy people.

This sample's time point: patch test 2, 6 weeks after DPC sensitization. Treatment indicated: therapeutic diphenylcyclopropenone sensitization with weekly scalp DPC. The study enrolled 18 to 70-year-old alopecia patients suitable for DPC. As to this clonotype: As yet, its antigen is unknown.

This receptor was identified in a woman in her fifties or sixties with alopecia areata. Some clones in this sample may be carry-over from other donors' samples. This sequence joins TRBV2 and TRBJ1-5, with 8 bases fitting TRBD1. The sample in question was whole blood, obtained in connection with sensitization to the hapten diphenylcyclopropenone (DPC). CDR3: CASSADRGRNQPQHF. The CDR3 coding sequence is TGTGCCAGCAGCGCAGACAGGGGACGGAATCAGCCCCAGCATTTT.